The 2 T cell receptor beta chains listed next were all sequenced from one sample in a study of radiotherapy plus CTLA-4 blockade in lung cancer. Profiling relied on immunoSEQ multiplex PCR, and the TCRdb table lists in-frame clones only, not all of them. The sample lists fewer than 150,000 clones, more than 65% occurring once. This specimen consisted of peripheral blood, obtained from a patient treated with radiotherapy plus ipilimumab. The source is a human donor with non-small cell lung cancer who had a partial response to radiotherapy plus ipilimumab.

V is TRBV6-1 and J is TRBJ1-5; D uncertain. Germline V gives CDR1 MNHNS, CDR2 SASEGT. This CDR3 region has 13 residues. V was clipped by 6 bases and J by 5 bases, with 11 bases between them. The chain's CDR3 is CASRLDGYQPQHF. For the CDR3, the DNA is TGTGCCAGCAGATTAGACGGGTATCAGCCCCAGCATTTT.

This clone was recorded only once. The DNA of the CDR3 is TGCGCCAGCAGCTTGGCCATCGGCGGGAGTGGGTACAATGAGCAGTTCTTC. Translating it yields CASSLAIGGSGYNEQFF. V gene TRBV5-1 combines with J gene TRBJ2-1; 7 bases are shared with TRBD2. V gave up 0 bases and J gave up 4 bases; unmatched junction bases: 10. The CDR3 length is 17 residues. CDR1 SGHRS and CDR2 YFSETQ come from the germline V gene. The complete variable domain, with remaining parts taken from reference TRBV5-1 and TRBJ2-1, reads KAGVTQTPRYLIKTRGQQVTLSCSPISGHRSVSWYQQTPGQGLQFLFEYFSETQRNKGNFPGRFSGRQFSNSRSEMNVSTLELGDSALYLCASSLAIGGSGYNEQFFGPGTRLTVL.